This T cell receptor beta chain came from a study of radiotherapy plus CTLA-4 blockade in lung cancer. This CDR3 is 13 amino acids long. Germline lookup yields CDR1 MNHEY and CDR2 SVGAGI. V lost 7 bases, J lost 1 base, and 10 bases lay in between. Findings and limits, study-wide: Once radiotherapy plus ipilimumab had been given, TCR clones derived from tumor expanded in blood.

In regard to this clone: Its specificity is not known.

Using immunoSEQ multiplex PCR, the repertoire was profiled, and TCRdb retains in-frame clones only, with some absent. The repertoire includes roughly 42,000 clones, approximately 75% of them detected once, and 23% sits in the top ten. The chain couples TRBV6-5 to TRBJ1-1; no clear D gene. Material: peripheral blood, obtained from a patient treated with radiotherapy plus ipilimumab. This receptor was obtained from a human donor with non-small cell lung cancer that progressed on radiotherapy plus ipilimumab. CDR3 sequence: CASTPGPNTEAFF. As DNA, the CDR3 is TGTGCCAGCACCCCTGGCCCGAACACTGAAGCTTTCTTT.